These 16 T cell receptor beta chains originate from one sample sequenced in a study of T-cell reconstitution after alpha-beta-depleted transplantation in children. Preparation of the TCRbeta library used unique molecular identifiers. Via MiXCR, TCRdb re-called the PCR reads, giving one row per CDR3 protein. The sample lists over 100,000 distinct CDR3 sequences; around 10% were seen once. The sequences come from PBMCs, collected before TCRalphabeta/CD19-depleted stem cell transplant. The receptors come from a boy aged 2 to 9 with acute lymphoblastic leukemia, due to receive a stem cell transplant.

This clonotype was counted a few times. At one end, the junction sequence differs from germline, possibly due to a read error. The chain carries TRBV28 and TRBJ1-1; D not certain. Germline CDR1 is MDHEN and CDR2 is SYDVKM. The CDR3 is 16 amino acids. The CDR3 loop is CASSLWGSVMNTEAFF. DNA for the CDR3: TGTGCTAGCAGTTTATGGGGAAGCGTCATGAACACTGAAGCTTTCTTT. Drawing the rest from reference TRBV28 and TRBJ1-1, the complete variable domain is DVKVTQSSRYLVKRTGEKVFLECVQDMDHENMFWYRQDPGLGLRLIYFSYDVKMKEKGDIPEGYSVSREKKERFSLILESASTNQTSMYLCASSLWGSVMNTEAFFGQGTRLTVV.

The genes are TRBV11-2 and TRBJ2-7; 12 bases agree with TRBD2. This CDR3 spans 17 amino acids. Germline V gives CDR1 SGHAT, CDR2 FQNNGV. V lost 1 base to trimming and J lost 3 bases; unmatched junction nucleotides: 7. This CDR3 is CASSLVTSGSFIYEQYF. The CDR3 DNA is TGTGCCAGCAGCTTAGTGACTAGCGGGAGTTTCATCTACGAGCAGTACTTC.

This clonotype has just a few counts. The chain couples TRBV20-1 to TRBJ2-7, with 11 bases that match TRBD1. J lost 4 bases, V lost 4 bases, and 6 bases had no gene match. The CDR3 is made up of 14 amino acids. Germline CDR1 DFQATT, CDR2 SNEGSKA (reference sequence). The CDR3 nucleotides are TGCAGTGCTAAGGGACAGGGGGGATTATACGAGCAGTACTTC. Its translation is CSAKGQGGLYEQYF.

The CDR3 protein is CASTSVGQYSLSYEQYF. DNA of the CDR3: TGTGCCTCGACTTCGGTGGGGCAGTACTCCCTCTCCTACGAGCAGTACTTC. The chain carries TRBV28 and TRBJ2-7, with TRBD1 as a possible D gene (5 bases). This CDR3 region has 17 residues. Germline V CDR1 and CDR2: MDHEN, SYDVKM. V dropped 11 bases and J dropped 0 bases, with 26 bases sitting between them.

The genes are TRBV5-6 and TRBJ1-2; D remains ambiguous. This CDR3 is 12 amino acids long. The V end was cut by 4 bases, the J end by 7 bases, with 11 bases between. The germline CDR1 and CDR2 sequences are SGHDT and YYEEEE. CDR3: CASSLLLGGYTF. The CDR3 coding sequence is TGTGCCAGCAGCCTACTATTGGGTGGCTACACCTTC.

The chain has TRBV7-9 and TRBJ2-1; 10 nucleotides line up with TRBD2. The CDR3 loop spans 16 amino acids. V shed 3 bases, J shed 10 bases, and the junction held 12 bases outside the gene matches. In germline, CDR1 is SEHNR, CDR2 FQNEAQ (reference sequence). CDR3 loop: CASSFLLAGSSREQFF. The CDR3 bases are TGTGCCAGCAGCTTTCTACTAGCGGGAAGTTCGAGGGAGCAGTTCTTC.

This clonotype has ten or more counts. The rearrangement uses TRBV18 and TRBJ2-1; D possibly corresponds to TRBD2 (6 bases). Germline CDR1 and CDR2: KGHSH and LQKENI. The CDR3 is 15 amino acids. V dropped 0 bases and J dropped 0 bases, with 6 bases sitting between them. The CDR3 sequence is CASSPPSGSYNEQFF. CDR3 coding DNA: TGTGCCAGCTCACCACCTAGCGGCTCCTACAATGAGCAGTTCTTC.

The chain has TRBV6-2 or TRBV6-3 and TRBJ1-5; D is ambiguous. The CDR3 has 15 residues. Deletions cut 6 bases from V and 2 bases from J, with 14 bases between. The V gene's germline CDR1 is MNHEY and CDR2 SVGEGT. The CDR3 DNA reads as TGTGCCAGCAGGCTCGATCCTGGGGGCAATCAGCCCCAGCATTTT. It encodes CASRLDPGGNQPQHF.

The sample holds a few counts of this clonotype. The rearrangement uses TRBV5-4 and TRBJ2-2, with 9 bases that match TRBD1. Germline values: CDR1 SGHNT, CDR2 YYREEE (reference sequence). The junction had 10 bases not matched to a gene; V was cut back by 4 bases and J by 3 bases. The CDR3 contains 17 residues. The CDR3: CASSVTGGRQDTGELFF. CDR3 DNA: TGTGCCAGCAGCGTTACAGGGGGCAGGCAGGACACCGGGGAGCTGTTTTTT.

This clonotype was seen many times. The chain is built from TRBV27 and TRBJ2-3, with 9 nucleotides matching TRBD1. The CDR3 contains 14 residues. With V trimmed by 5 bases and J by 4 bases, 4 bases remained unmatched. CDR1 is MNHEY, CDR2 SMNVEV, per germline (reference sequence). CDR3 loop: CASSVDRGPDTQYF. The CDR3 nucleotides read TGTGCCAGCAGTGTGGACAGGGGTCCAGATACGCAGTATTTT.

This clonotype was detected only a few times. V usage is TRBV29-1 and J usage is TRBJ2-1; D not certain. Germline V CDR1 and CDR2: SQVTM, ANQGSEA. Trimming removed 4 bases from V and 2 bases from J, with 6 bases in between. This CDR3 is built from 12 residues. The CDR3 is CSVVVAYNEQFF. DNA for the CDR3: TGCAGCGTTGTGGTAGCCTACAATGAGCAGTTCTTC.

This chain links TRBV5-1 with TRBJ1-1, with D perhaps matching TRBD1 (6 bases). The length of the CDR3 is 14 residues. The V and J ends lost 4 bases and 6 bases respectively, with 16 bases between them. CDR1 and CDR2 from the germline V gene are SGHRS and YFSETQ. CDR3 DNA: TGCGCCAGCAGCCCGGGGGGGGGGCGTTCTGAAGCTTTCTTT. Its protein is CASSPGGGRSEAFF. Full variable domain (missing parts from reference TRBV5-1 and TRBJ1-1): KAGVTQTPRYLIKTRGQQVTLSCSPISGHRSVSWYQQTPGQGLQFLFEYFSETQRNKGNFPGRFSGRQFSNSRSEMNVSTLELGDSALYLCASSPGGGRSEAFFGQGTRLTVV.

This clonotype has ten or more counts. The chain joins TRBV29-1 to TRBJ1-1; a possible D gene is TRBD1 (6 bases). Trimming took off 7 bases at V and 8 bases at J, with 14 bases between the two ends. This CDR3 spans 11 amino acids. Germline V CDR1 and CDR2: SQVTM, ANQGSEA. The CDR3 nucleotides read TGCAGCGCCGGGACAACCTCCGAAGCTTTCTTT. Translation gives CSAGTTSEAFF.

The J gene is TRBJ2-2, the V gene TRBV5-6; the D call may be TRBD1 or TRBD2 (5 bases each). The CDR3 has 14 amino acids. V was trimmed by 3 bases and J by 7 bases, leaving 13 bases between them. Germline CDR1 is SGHDT and CDR2 is YYEEEE. The CDR3 sequence is CASSSGPGSGELFF. DNA for the CDR3: TGTGCCAGCAGCTCCGGGCCAGGGAGCGGGGAGCTGTTTTTT.

This clonotype has a count of ten or more. The chain links TRBV20-1 to TRBJ1-1; maybe TRBD1 (5 bases). Per the germline V gene, CDR1 is DFQATT and CDR2 is SNEGSKA (reference sequence). Between the trimmed V and J ends, which lost 2 bases and 2 bases, there was a span of 9 bases. This CDR3 region has 13 residues. In DNA form, the CDR3 reads TGCAGTGCTAGACCCCAGGGAAACACTGAAGCTTTCTTT. Its protein is CSARPQGNTEAFF.

This clonotype was detected ten times or more. The chain combines TRBV12-3 or TRBV12-4 with TRBJ2-2, with TRBD2 matching over 7 bases. This CDR3 has 14 amino acids. V shed 7 bases, J shed 4 bases, and the junction held 6 bases outside the gene matches. CDR3 residues: CASKRGGSTGELFF. Written as DNA, the CDR3 is TGTGCCAGCAAGCGGGGAGGGTCCACCGGGGAGCTGTTTTTT.